This T cell receptor (beta chain) was sequenced during a study of shared clonotypes between healthy human individuals. General study points: The rarefaction results pointed to incomplete sorted-subset sequencing despite large depth. A handful of donors shared around 5.2% of their naive CD4 clonotypes.

The V gene's germline CDR1 is SEHNR and CDR2 FQNEAQ (reference sequence). This CDR3 contains 14 residues. A word on this clone: Its antigen remains unknown. The junction does not match germline at one end; this may be a read error. Other nucleotide sequences from this sample produce the same CDR3.

As processed by the authors: ImmunoSEQ output lacked quality scores and full-length reads, limiting matched filtering. Data came from immunoSEQ multiplex PCR; TCRdb stores just in-frame clones and leaves some out. V and J calls and clone size are those listed in that table; D and trimming were worked out from the DNA. The top ten hold around 0.13% of the sample, which has more than 2 million clones, almost 96% seen once. This receptor was identified in a man between 18 and 35 years old in good health. Sequenced input: naive CD4+ T cells sorted from blood. Subset specified: CD45RA+ positively selected. The gene calls are TRBV7-9 and TRBJ2-1, with 10 bases aligning to TRBD2. This CDR3 is CASSLAGGPNEQFF. CDR3 DNA sequence: TGTGCCAGCAGTTTAGCGGGAGGCCCCAATGAGCAGTTCTTC.